This T cell receptor beta chain was observed in a study of blood T cell repertoires in COVID-19. For the study at large: Whether acute or convalescent, the COVID-19 samples came from the United States, Italy and Spain. T cells, B-cell-depleted T cells, or PBMCs supplied cDNA or gDNA.

The V end was cut by 4 bases, the J end by 6 bases, with 12 bases between. The V gene's germline CDR1 is SGHRS and CDR2 YFSETQ. The CDR3 runs 13 residues. Seattle patients were enrolled while actively infected and followed longitudinally. Profiled with immunoSEQ multiplex PCR; TCRdb holds only in-frame clones, not every one. The data contain about 410,000 clones, over 75% of them singletons. The specimen sequenced was peripheral blood. The receptor's source is a middle-aged woman with COVID-19, enrolled during active disease. The V call is TRBV5-1, the J call TRBJ2-3, with D unclear. The CDR3 loop is CASSLVLRDTQYF. The CDR3 bases are TGCGCCAGCAGCCTCGTTCTGAGGGATACGCAGTATTTT.